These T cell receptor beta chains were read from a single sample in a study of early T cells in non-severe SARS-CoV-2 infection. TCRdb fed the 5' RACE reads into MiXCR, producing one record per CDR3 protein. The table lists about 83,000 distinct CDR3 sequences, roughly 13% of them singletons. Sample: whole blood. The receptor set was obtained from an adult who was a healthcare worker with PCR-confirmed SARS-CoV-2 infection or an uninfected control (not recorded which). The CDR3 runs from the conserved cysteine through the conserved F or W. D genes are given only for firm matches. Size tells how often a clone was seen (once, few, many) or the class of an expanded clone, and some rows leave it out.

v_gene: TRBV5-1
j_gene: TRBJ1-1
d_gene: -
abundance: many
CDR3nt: TGCGCCAGCAGCCCAGGGAGGTACAACACTGAAGCTTTCTTT
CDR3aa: CASSPGRYNTEAFF

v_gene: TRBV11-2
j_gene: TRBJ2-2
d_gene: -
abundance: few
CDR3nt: TGTGCCAGCAGCCCCCCGGGAGCGGCCACCGGGGAGCTGTTTTTT
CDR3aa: CASSPPGAATGELFF

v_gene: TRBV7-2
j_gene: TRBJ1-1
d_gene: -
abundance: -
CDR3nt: TGTGCCAGCAGCTTAGGGGTCACTGTAGCTTTCTTT
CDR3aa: CASSLGVTVAFF

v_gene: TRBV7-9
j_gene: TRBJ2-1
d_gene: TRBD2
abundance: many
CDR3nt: TGTGCCAGCAGCCCCCGGGGAGGGGAGATAGTCAATGAGCAGTTCTTC
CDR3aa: CASSPRGGEIVNEQFF

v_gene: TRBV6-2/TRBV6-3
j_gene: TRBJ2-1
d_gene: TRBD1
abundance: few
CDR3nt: TGTGCCAGCACCAGGACAGGCAATGAGCAGTTCTTC
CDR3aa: CASTRTGNEQFF

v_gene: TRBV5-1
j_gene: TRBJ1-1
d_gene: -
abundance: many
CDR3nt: TGCGCCAGCAGCTCCCAGGGGCCACGGGTTACTGAAGCTTTCTTT
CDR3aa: CASSSQGPRVTEAFF

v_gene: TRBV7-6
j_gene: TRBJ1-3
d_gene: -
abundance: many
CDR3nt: TGTGCCAGCAGCTCGTGGGGAAGGGACACCATATATTTT
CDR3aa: CASSSWGRDTIYF

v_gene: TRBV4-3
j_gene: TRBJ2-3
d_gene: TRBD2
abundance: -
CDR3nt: TGCGCCAGCAGCCAAGATACAGGCGGGGGTGCAGATACGCAGTATTTT
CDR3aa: CASSQDTGGGADTQYF

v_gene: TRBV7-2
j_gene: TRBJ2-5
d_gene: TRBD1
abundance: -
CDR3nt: TGTGCCAGCAGCTTATCCCCCGGCCAGGGGGCAGGGACCCAGTACTTC
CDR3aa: CASSLSPGQGAGTQYF

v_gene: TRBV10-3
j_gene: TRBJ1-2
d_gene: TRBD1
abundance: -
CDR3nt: TGTGCCATCGCCGGGACAGGGGAAGGTGGCTACACCTTC
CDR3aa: CAIAGTGEGGYTF

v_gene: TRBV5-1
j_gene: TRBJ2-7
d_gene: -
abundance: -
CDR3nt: TGCGCCAGCAGCTCCTTACAGGACGAGCAGTACTTC
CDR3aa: CASSSLQDEQYF

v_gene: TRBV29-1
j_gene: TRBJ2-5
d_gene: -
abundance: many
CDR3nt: TGCAGCGTTGAACTAGGGCAATCGACCCAGTACTTC
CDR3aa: CSVELGQSTQYF

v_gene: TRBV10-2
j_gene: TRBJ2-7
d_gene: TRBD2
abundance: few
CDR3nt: TGCGCCAGCAGCGGGGGACTAGCGGGGGGGCCCTCCTACGAGCAGTACTTC
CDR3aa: CASSGGLAGGPSYEQYF

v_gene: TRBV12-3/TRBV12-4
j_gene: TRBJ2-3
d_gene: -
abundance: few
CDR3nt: TGTGCCAGCAGCCCTAAGCCAGATACGCAGTATTTT
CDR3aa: CASSPKPDTQYF

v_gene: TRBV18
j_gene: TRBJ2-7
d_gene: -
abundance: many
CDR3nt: TGTGCCAGCTCACCCGAACAGGGTTCCGAGCAGTACTTC
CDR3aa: CASSPEQGSEQYF

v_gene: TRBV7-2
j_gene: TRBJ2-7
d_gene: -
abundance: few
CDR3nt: TGTGCCAGCAGCTTGGGTTTCTACGAGCAGTACTTC
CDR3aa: CASSLGFYEQYF

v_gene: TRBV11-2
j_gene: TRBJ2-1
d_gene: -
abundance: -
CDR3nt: TGTGCCAGCAGCTTAGATGGTCGGAATGAGCAGTTCTTC
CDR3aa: CASSLDGRNEQFF

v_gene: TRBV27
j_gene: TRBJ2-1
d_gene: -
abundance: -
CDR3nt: TGTGCCAGCAGTTTAGGTCTAAAGAGTGAGCAGTTCTTC
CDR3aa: CASSLGLKSEQFF

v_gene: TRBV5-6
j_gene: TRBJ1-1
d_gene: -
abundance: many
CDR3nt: TGTGCCAGCGTCGGACTAGGAATGGGGACTATGAACACTGAAGCTTTCTTT
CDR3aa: CASVGLGMGTMNTEAFF

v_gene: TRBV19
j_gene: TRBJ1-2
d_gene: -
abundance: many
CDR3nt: TGTGCCAGTAGTATGACATACTATGGCTACACCTTC
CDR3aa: CASSMTYYGYTF

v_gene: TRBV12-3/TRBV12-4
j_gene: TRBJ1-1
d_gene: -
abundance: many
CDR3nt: TGTGCCAGCGGAGGCTGGAGCACTGAAGCTTTCTTT
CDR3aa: CASGGWSTEAFF

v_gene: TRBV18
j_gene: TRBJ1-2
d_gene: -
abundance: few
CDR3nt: TGTGCCAGCTCACCAGACGAGGACTATGGCTACACCTTC
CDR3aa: CASSPDEDYGYTF

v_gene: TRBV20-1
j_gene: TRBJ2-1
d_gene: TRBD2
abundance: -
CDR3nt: TGCAGTGCCTTTCCCGGGACTAGGACCAATGAGCAGTTCTTC
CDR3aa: CSAFPGTRTNEQFF

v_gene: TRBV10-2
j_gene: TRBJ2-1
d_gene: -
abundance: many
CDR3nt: TGCGCCAGCAGCGGGGGCCGAGGGAATGAGCAGTTCTTC
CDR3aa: CASSGGRGNEQFF

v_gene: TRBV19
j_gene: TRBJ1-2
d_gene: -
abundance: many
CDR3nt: TGTGCCAGTAGTATTCCACCGGGGGATGGCTACACCTTC
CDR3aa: CASSIPPGDGYTF

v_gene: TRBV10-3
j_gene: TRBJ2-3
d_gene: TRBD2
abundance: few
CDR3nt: TGTGCCATCAGTGAGACTAGCGGGGGGGCCGGAGATACGCAGTATTTT
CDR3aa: CAISETSGGAGDTQYF

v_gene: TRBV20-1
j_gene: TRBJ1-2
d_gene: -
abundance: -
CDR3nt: TGCAGTGCTAGAGGCAGCGCTAACTATGGCTACACCTTC
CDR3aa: CSARGSANYGYTF

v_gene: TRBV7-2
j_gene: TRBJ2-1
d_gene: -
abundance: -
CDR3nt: TGTGCCAGCAGCTTGGGTTGGAATGAGCAGTTCTTC
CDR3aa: CASSLGWNEQFF

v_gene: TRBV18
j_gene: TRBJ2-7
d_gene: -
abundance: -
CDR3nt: TGTGCCAGCTCATCGACTCTTGGGCCCGCCGGGCACGAGCAGTACTTC
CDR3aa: CASSSTLGPAGHEQYF

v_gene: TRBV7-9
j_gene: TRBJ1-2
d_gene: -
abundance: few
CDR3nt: TGTGCCAGCAGCTTAGCCCCAGTAGAGGTCTATGGCTACACCTTC
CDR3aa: CASSLAPVEVYGYTF

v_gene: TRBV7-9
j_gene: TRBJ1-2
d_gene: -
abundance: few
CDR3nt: TGTGCCAGCAGCTTAGAGGCAGGAAACTATGGCTACACCTTC
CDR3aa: CASSLEAGNYGYTF

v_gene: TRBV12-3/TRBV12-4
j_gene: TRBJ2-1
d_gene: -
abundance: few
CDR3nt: TGTGCCAGCACCGATCCGAGCAGCTCCTACAATGAGCAGTTCTTC
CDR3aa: CASTDPSSSYNEQFF

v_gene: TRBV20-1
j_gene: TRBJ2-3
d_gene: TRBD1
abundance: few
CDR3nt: TGCAGTGCTAGAGATTGGACAGGGAGACGTGATACGCAGTATTTT
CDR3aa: CSARDWTGRRDTQYF

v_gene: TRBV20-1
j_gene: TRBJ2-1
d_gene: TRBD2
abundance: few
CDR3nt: TGCAGTGCTAGAGGACTAGCGGGGGTTCAGTTCTTC
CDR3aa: CSARGLAGVQFF

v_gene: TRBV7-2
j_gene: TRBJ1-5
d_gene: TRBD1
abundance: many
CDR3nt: TGTGCCAGCAGCTCCGGACAGGGAAATCAGCCCCAGCATTTT
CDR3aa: CASSSGQGNQPQHF

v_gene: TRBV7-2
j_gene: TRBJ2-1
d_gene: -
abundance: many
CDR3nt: TGTGCCAGCAGCCAAGGGGCCGGGTATGGTGAGCAGTTCTTC
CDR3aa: CASSQGAGYGEQFF

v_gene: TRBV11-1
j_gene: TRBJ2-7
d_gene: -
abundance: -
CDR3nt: TGTGCCAGCAGCTTTGTTACGGGCCCCTACGAGCAGTACTTC
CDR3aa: CASSFVTGPYEQYF

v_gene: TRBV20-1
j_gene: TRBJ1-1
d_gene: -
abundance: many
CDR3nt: TGCAGTGCTAGAGTTCCGGGATCCAACACTGAAGCTTTCTTT
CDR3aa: CSARVPGSNTEAFF

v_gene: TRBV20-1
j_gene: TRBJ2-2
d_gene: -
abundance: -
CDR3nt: TGCAGTGCTAGCCCCCCTAACACCGGGGAGCTGTTTTTT
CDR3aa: CSASPPNTGELFF

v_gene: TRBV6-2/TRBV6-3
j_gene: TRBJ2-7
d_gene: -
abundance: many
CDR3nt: TGTGCCAGCAGTTACTCGAAGAGTTACGAGCAGTACTTC
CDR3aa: CASSYSKSYEQYF

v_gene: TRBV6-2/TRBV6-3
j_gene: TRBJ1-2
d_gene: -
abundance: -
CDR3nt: TGTGCCAGCAGTCGTGACAAAGGCGATGGCTACACCTTC
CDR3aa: CASSRDKGDGYTF